This is a list of T cell receptor beta chains from one sample in a study of T cell responses to AZD1222 COVID-19 vaccine. Using immunoSEQ multiplex PCR, the repertoire was profiled, and TCRdb retains in-frame clones only, with some absent. This table has approximately 180,000 clones, more than 80% appearing once. Material: peripheral blood, obtained 28 days after the second dose of the MenACWY control vaccine. The receptor set was obtained from an adult who received the MenACWY meningococcal vaccine as a control. CDR3s leave out the opening cysteine and the closing phenylalanine or tryptophan. Fields, in order: CDR3 length, V gene, J gene, CDR3 protein.

15	TRBV19	TRBJ2-1	ASSIPPKRVEYNEQF
13	TRBV3-1/TRBV3-2	TRBJ1-2	ASSFRGSQGVGYT
11	TRBV15	TRBJ1-2	ATSRQGGYGYT
15	TRBV6-1	TRBJ2-2	ASSAPRLAGAGGELF
12	TRBV5-1	TRBJ2-1	ASSTGPRGNEQF
10	TRBV30	TRBJ1-5	AWSPGSQPQH
12	TRBV7-9	TRBJ1-2	ASSQRDPNYGYT
15	TRBV19	TRBJ1-2	ASSVPSVTGLLDGYT
13	TRBV15	TRBJ2-3	ATSREKRYTDTQY
13	TRBV27	TRBJ2-1	ASTPFSGSYNEQF
13	TRBV5-4	TRBJ2-5	ASSLGFGPQETQY
11	TRBV19	TRBJ1-2	ASTLGGQGPYT
15	TRBV11-2	TRBJ2-3	ASSLGTSGTSTDTQY
13	TRBV11-2	TRBJ2-7	ASSLDPGEGREQY
13	TRBV5-4	TRBJ2-3	ASSRRDRYTDTQY
11	TRBV2	TRBJ2-1	ASSKGLALEQF
10	TRBV28	TRBJ1-2	ASSWEGRGYT
12	TRBV30	TRBJ1-2	AWSAGTANYGYT
12	TRBV29-1	TRBJ2-2	SVTGPLNTGELF
14	TRBV7-9	TRBJ1-1	ASSEAGQGANTEAF
12	TRBV5-8	TRBJ2-5	ASSFGTAGETQY
13	TRBV6-6	TRBJ1-2	ASSYTGQPLYGYT
12	TRBV11-3	TRBJ2-7	ASSPRQESYEQY
13	TRBV27	TRBJ1-6	ASSLVATGNSPLH
11	TRBV10-2	TRBJ1-5	ASSLAINQPQH
14	TRBV5-1	TRBJ2-3	ASSPGLAGNTDTQY